This T cell receptor (beta chain) was profiled in a study of cytomegalovirus exposure and HLA in healthy donors. Overall study results and limits: Some segments of the V type, notably TRBV6-2 and TRBV6-3, were excluded as indistinguishable. Reported performance of the classifier showed diagnosis of cytomegalovirus status with high specificity and sensitivity.

This CDR3 has 15 amino acids. J was trimmed by 7 bases and V by 2 bases; bases with no gene match: 10. CDR1 and CDR2 (germline): LNHDA, SQIVND (reference sequence). PCR employed 60 Vbeta and 13 Jbeta primers. Produced via immunoSEQ multiplex PCR; TCRdb's table is partial and in-frame only. The sample has hundreds of thousands of clones, around 80% seen once. A remark on this clone: Its antigen is unknown.

This sequence originates from a woman aged 55-70 years in good health and CMV-seropositive. The specimen sequenced was PBMCs. The gene calls are TRBV19 and TRBJ1-2; 7 bases fit TRBD1. The CDR3 loop is CASSIPRQGVSGYTF. In DNA form, the CDR3 reads TGTGCCAGTAGTATACCCCGACAGGGAGTCTCTGGCTACACCTTC.